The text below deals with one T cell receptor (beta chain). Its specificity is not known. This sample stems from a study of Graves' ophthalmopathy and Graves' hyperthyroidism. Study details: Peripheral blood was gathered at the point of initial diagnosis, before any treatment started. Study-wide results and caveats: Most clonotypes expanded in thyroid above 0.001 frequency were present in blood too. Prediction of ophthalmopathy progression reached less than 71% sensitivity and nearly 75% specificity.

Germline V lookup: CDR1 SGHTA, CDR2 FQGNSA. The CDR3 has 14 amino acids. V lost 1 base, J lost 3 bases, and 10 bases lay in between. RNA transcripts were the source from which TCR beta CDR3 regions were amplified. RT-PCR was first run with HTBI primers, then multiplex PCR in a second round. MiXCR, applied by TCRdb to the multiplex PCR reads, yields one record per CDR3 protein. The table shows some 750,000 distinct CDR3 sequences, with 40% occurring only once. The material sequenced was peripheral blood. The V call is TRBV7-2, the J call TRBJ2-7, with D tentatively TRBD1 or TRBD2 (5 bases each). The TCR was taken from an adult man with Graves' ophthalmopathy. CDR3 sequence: CASSLGWGNYEQYF. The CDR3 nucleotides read TGTGCCAGCAGCTTAGGTTGGGGGAACTACGAGCAGTACTTC.